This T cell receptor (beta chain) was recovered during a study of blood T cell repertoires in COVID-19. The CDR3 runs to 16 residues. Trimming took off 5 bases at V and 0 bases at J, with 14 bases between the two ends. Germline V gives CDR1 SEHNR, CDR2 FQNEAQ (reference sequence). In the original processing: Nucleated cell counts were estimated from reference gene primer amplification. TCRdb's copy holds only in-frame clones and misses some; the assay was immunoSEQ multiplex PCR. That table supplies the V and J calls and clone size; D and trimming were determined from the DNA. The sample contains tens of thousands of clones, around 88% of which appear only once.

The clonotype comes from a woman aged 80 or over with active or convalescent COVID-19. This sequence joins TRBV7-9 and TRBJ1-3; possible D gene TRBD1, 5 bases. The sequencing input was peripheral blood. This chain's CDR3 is CASSPRAQGSGNTIYF. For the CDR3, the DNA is TGTGCCAGCAGCCCCCGGGCGCAGGGCTCTGGAAACACCATATATTTT.